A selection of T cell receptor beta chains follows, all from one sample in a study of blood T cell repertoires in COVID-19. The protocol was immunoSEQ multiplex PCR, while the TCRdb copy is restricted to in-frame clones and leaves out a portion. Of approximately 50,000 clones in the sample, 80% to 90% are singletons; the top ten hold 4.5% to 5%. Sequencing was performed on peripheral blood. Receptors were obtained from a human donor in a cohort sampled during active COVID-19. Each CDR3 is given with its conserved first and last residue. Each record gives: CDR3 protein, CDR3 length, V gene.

CDR3aa: CASRTWTSTGELFF
len: 14
v_gene: TRBV7-9

CDR3aa: CATSRRGDSTEKLFF
len: 15
v_gene: TRBV15

CDR3aa: CASSFTGTGNNEQFF
len: 15
v_gene: TRBV7-2

CDR3aa: CASSVTRADTQYF
len: 13
v_gene: TRBV11-2

CDR3aa: CASSSSSGRRYEQYF
len: 15
v_gene: TRBV7-2

CDR3aa: CASSDSLGYGYTF
len: 13
v_gene: TRBV10-1

CDR3aa: CASSPWDRGSYEQYF
len: 15
v_gene: TRBV7-6

CDR3aa: CATSRRTGSYNEQFF
len: 15
v_gene: TRBV15

CDR3aa: CTSSLVPPLGKTGETQYF
len: 18
v_gene: TRBV1

CDR3aa: CASSGRALYEQYF
len: 13
v_gene: TRBV19

CDR3aa: CASSHGTESAEAFF
len: 14
v_gene: TRBV6-5

CDR3aa: CASGAEDTEAFF
len: 12
v_gene: TRBV9

CDR3aa: CAWSVGQLNTEAFF
len: 14
v_gene: TRBV30

CDR3aa: CASSPKGHGNEQFF
len: 14
v_gene: TRBV18

CDR3aa: CASSIPSGSRNEQFF
len: 15
v_gene: TRBV19

CDR3aa: CARSFHRDPSNEKLFF
len: 16
v_gene: TRBV5-3

CDR3aa: CASSLAWLNGGTQYF
len: 15
v_gene: TRBV7-8

CDR3aa: CASNGRGFGAFF
len: 12
v_gene: TRBV2

CDR3aa: CASSKGRGTCTDTQYF
len: 16
v_gene: TRBV21-1

CDR3aa: CASSSVPAQGATGYTF
len: 16
v_gene: TRBV5-6

CDR3aa: CASSVTGTGTSTTQSYNEQFF
len: 21
v_gene: TRBV9

CDR3aa: CASSQGLAGTDTQYF
len: 15
v_gene: TRBV4-3

CDR3aa: CASSVAGGAREKLFF
len: 15
v_gene: TRBV9

CDR3aa: CASSWMEPGLAGLYEQYF
len: 18
v_gene: TRBV7-2

CDR3aa: CASSLLGWSNYGYTF
len: 15
v_gene: TRBV28